The entry below describes one T cell receptor (beta chain). The target antigen is unknown. The entry originates in a study of T-cell reconstitution after alpha-beta-depleted transplantation in children. Study outcomes and limitations: At the one-year point after transplant, T-cell counts and TCRbeta diversity were found to come mostly from T cells that had been newly produced. The origin of alpha-beta T cells about two months after transplant was reportedly several hundred expanded graft clones. For some patients, TCRbeta diversity was high at day 60 because of recipient T cells and thymic progenitors that survived.

This CDR3 is 12 amino acids long. CDR1 is LGHNA, CDR2 YNFKEQ, per germline. V was cut by 1 base and J by 7 bases, with 5 bases left in between. As it was prepared, the TCRbeta library received unique molecular identifiers. TCRdb independently ran MiXCR on the PCR reads; one entry per CDR3 protein. The repertoire holds 75,000 to 80,000 distinct CDR3 sequences, with about a sixth as singletons. This TCR came from a male patient aged 2-15 years who had a stem cell transplant for acute lymphoblastic leukemia, so the T cells may come from the graft donor. The chain links TRBV4-2 to TRBJ1-5; D call uncertain. The source material was PBMCs, mostly from graft donor cells, sampled 360 days after TCRalphabeta/CD19-depleted stem cell transplant. The CDR3 protein is CASSQVGQPQHF. For the CDR3, the DNA is TGTGCCAGCAGCCAAGTGGGGCAGCCCCAGCATTTT.